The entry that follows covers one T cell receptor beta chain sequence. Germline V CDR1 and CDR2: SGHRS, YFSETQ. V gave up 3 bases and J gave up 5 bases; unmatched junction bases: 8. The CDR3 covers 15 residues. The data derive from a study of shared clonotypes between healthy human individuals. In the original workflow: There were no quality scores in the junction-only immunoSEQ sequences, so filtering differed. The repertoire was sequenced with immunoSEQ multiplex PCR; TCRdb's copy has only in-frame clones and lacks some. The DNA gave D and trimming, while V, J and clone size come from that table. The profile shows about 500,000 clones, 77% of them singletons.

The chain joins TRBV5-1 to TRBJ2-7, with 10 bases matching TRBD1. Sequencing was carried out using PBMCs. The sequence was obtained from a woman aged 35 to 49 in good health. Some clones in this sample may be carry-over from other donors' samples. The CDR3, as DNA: TGCGCCAGCAGCTGGACCGGGACAGGGGAGGACGAGCAGTACTTC. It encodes CASSWTGTGEDEQYF.